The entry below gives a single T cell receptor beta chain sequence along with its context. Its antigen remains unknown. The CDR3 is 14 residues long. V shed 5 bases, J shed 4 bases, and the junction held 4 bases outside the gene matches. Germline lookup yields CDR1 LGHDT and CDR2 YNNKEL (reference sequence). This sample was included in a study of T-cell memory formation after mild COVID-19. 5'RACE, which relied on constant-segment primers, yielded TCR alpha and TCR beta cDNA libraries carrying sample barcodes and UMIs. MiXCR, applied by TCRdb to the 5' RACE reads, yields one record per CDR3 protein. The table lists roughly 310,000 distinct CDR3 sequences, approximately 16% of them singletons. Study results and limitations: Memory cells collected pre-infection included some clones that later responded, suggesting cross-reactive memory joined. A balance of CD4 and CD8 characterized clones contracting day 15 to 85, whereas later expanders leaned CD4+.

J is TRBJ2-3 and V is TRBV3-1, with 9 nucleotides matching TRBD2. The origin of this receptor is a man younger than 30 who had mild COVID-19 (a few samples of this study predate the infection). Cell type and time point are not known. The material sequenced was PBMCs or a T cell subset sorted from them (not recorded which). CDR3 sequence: CASSSSGVPDTQYF. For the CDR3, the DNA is TGTGCCAGCAGCTCTAGCGGGGTTCCAGATACGCAGTATTTT.